This T cell receptor (beta chain) was observed in a study of blood T cell repertoires in COVID-19. Overall study context: Samples representing acute and convalescent COVID-19 were sourced from the United States, Italy and Spain. In each case, the material was cDNA or gDNA derived from T cells, B-cell-depleted T cells, or PBMCs.

As handled by the study authors: Estimation of nucleated cell counts relied on the amplification of reference gene primers. Some clones are missing from TCRdb's copy, which holds only in-frame ones; the method was immunoSEQ multiplex PCR. The V and J calls and the clone size are those of that table, but D and trimming were determined from the DNA. The data contain 150,000 to 200,000 clones, approximately 82% of them singletons. This clone was detected once. Looked up from germline, CDR1 is SGHRS and CDR2 is YFSETQ. This CDR3 is built from 14 residues. After removal of 3 bases from V and 2 bases from J, the junction contained 1 base not matched to a gene.

This chain uses TRBV5-1 with TRBJ2-7; TRBD2 aligns across 11 bases. This receptor was obtained from a man between 65 and 85 years old who had recovered from COVID-19. Sequencing was performed on peripheral blood. The CDR3 reads CASSSSGRTYEQYF. DNA for the CDR3: TGCGCCAGCAGCTCTAGCGGGAGGACCTACGAGCAGTACTTC.